What follows describes a single TCR beta chain. The CDR3 has 14 residues. CDR1 is GTSNPN and CDR2 is SVGIG in the germline V gene (reference sequence). V was shortened by 1 base and J by 0 bases, with 7 bases between the two germline ends. This sample is drawn from a study of radiotherapy plus CTLA-4 blockade in lung cancer. Data came from immunoSEQ multiplex PCR; TCRdb stores just in-frame clones and leaves some out. The sample includes tens of thousands of clones, more than 85% of them seen just once. The V gene is TRBV30, the J gene TRBJ1-5; no firm D call. The input for sequencing was peripheral blood, taken from a patient treated with radiotherapy plus ipilimumab. The receptor's source is a human donor with non-small cell lung cancer that progressed on radiotherapy plus ipilimumab. Here the CDR3 DNA reads TGTGCCTGGAGTGCGGGCAGTAGCAATCAGCCCCAGCATTTT. Translated: CAWSAGSSNQPQHF.